A single sample gave rise to the 17 T cell receptor beta chains below, sequenced in a study of OX40 agonist ivuxolimab in advanced cancers. Libraries were prepared by immunoSEQ multiplex PCR; TCRdb keeps only in-frame clonotypes and omits some of them. This table has some 64,000 clones, about four fifths appearing once. The sample here was CD4+ or CD8+ T cells sorted from blood, taken in a trial of the OX40 agonist ivuxolimab. Receptors originate from an adult with an advanced solid tumor such as melanoma, head and neck, liver or kidney cancer.

This clone was seen only once. The rearrangement links TRBV5-1 to TRBJ1-3; weak D call: TRBD1 (6 bases). V was shortened by 0 bases and J by 4 bases, with 8 bases between the two germline ends. This CDR3 is built from 14 residues. Germline CDR1 and CDR2: SGHRS and YFSETQ. The CDR3 is CASSLAGAGNTIYF. CDR3 nucleotide sequence: TGCGCCAGCAGCTTGGCAGGGGCGGGAAACACCATATATTTT. Full variable domain (missing parts from reference TRBV5-1 and TRBJ1-3): KAGVTQTPRYLIKTRGQQVTLSCSPISGHRSVSWYQQTPGQGLQFLFEYFSETQRNKGNFPGRFSGRQFSNSRSEMNVSTLELGDSALYLCASSLAGAGNTIYFGEGSWLTVV.

The chain couples TRBV15 to TRBJ2-7; 8 nucleotides match TRBD1. V lost 0 bases and J lost 7; bases outside the gene matches: 5. The germline gives CDR1 LNHNV, CDR2 YYDKDF (reference sequence). The CDR3 length is 14 residues. The CDR3 DNA reads TGTGCCACCAGCAGAGATTCAGGGGGCCGGGAGCAGTACTTC. It translates to CATSRDSGGREQYF. The full variable domain, with the rest looked up from reference TRBV15 and TRBJ2-7, is DAMVIQNPRYQVTQFGKPVTLSCSQTLNHNVMYWYQQKSSQAPKLLFHYYDKDFNNEADTPDNFQSRRPNTSFCFLDIRSPGLGDTAMYLCATSRDSGGREQYFGPGTRLTVT.

The gene calls are TRBV10-3 and TRBJ2-7, with 7 nucleotides matching TRBD1. The CDR3 is 14 residues long. The V gene's germline CDR1 is ENHRY and CDR2 SYGVKD. Losses at the gene ends were 3 bases for V and 0 bases for J; bases not matched to a gene: 2. As DNA, the CDR3 is TGTGCCATCAGTGAAGGGGGCCACTCCTACGAGCAGTACTTC. This encodes CAISEGGHSYEQYF.

This chain joins TRBV6-5 and TRBJ2-7, with D possibly being TRBD1 (6 bases). The ends were cut back, 6 bases at V and 0 bases at J, with 12 bases in the middle. The germline CDR1 and CDR2 sequences are MNHEY and SVGAGI. This CDR3 has 14 residues. The CDR3 nucleotides are TGTGCCAGCAGCCATCGACAGGCCTCCTACGAGCAGTACTTC. This gives the protein CASSHRQASYEQYF.

CDR3 nucleotide sequence: TGTGCCAGCAGCTTAGCGACAGGGGGCTACACTGAAGCTTTCTTT. It specifies CASSLATGGYTEAFF. This chain joins TRBV7-9 and TRBJ1-1; 10 positions agree with TRBD1. The CDR3 totals 15 residues. The V and J ends lost 0 bases and 3 bases, in that order; junction bases with no gene match: 1. The germline gives CDR1 SEHNR, CDR2 FQNEAQ (reference sequence).

This clone occurred a few times. The chain uses TRBV9 and TRBJ1-5; D gene unclear. The CDR3 loop spans 13 amino acids. Germline CDR1 SGDLS, CDR2 YYNGEE. The V end lost 0 bases, the J end lost 3 bases, and 4 bases lay between the germline ends. The CDR3 DNA is TGTGCCAGCAGCGTAGGGGTCAATCAGCCCCAGCATTTT. Protein sequence: CASSVGVNQPQHF. Variable domain in full (rest from reference TRBV9 and TRBJ1-5): DSGVTQTPKHLITATGQRVTLRCSPRSGDLSVYWYQQSLDQGLQFLIQYYNGEERAKGNILERFSAQQFPDLHSELNLSSLELGDSALYFCASSVGVNQPQHFGDGTRLSIL.

This clone has just a few counts. The V call is TRBV4-3, the J call TRBJ1-3; unclear D gene. V lost 0 bases and J lost 0, with 18 bases in between. The CDR3 length is 19 residues. The germline V gene has CDR1 LGHNA and CDR2 YSLEER. The CDR3 region is CASSQESYGGGNSGNTIYF. For the CDR3, the DNA is TGCGCCAGCAGCCAAGAGTCTTACGGCGGAGGAAACTCTGGAAACACCATATATTTT.

V is TRBV5-1 and J is TRBJ2-7, with 9 bases lining up with TRBD2. CDR1 and CDR2 (germline): SGHRS, YFSETQ. Trimming at V came to 4 bases and at J to 3 bases, leaving 8 bases not matched to a gene. This CDR3 is 15 amino acids long. The CDR3 is CASSPGTSPLYEQYF. The CDR3 coding sequence is TGCGCCAGCAGCCCCGGGACTAGCCCCCTCTACGAGCAGTACTTC.

The gene calls are TRBV29-1 and TRBJ2-1, with D perhaps being TRBD1 or TRBD2 (5 bases each). The CDR3 is 14 residues long. Germline V CDR1 and CDR2: SQVTM, ANQGSEA. Between the trimmed V and J ends, which lost 5 bases and 5 bases, there was a span of 16 bases. CDR3 nucleotide sequence: TGCAGCGTTAACCGGGACCCTGGGGACAATGAGCAGTTCTTC. Translated: CSVNRDPGDNEQFF.

V usage is TRBV7-3 and J usage is TRBJ2-5; possibly TRBD2 for D (6 bases). The germline V gene encodes CDR1 SGHTA and CDR2 FQGTGA. Trimming took off 6 bases at V and 5 bases at J, with 13 bases between the two ends. This CDR3 has 13 residues. CDR3 loop: CASSLTRSETQYF. For the CDR3, the DNA is TGTGCCAGCAGTCTGACTAGATCGGAGACCCAGTACTTC.

V is TRBV5-6 and J is TRBJ2-3, with unresolved D. Germline lookup yields CDR1 SGHDT and CDR2 YYEEEE. The CDR3 has 14 residues. V was clipped by 5 bases and J by 7 bases, with 17 bases between them. The CDR3 protein is CASSPTEAANTQYF. The CDR3 nucleotides read TGTGCCAGCAGTCCTACCGAAGCAGCAAATACGCAGTATTTT.

The chain joins TRBV11-3 to TRBJ1-2; perhaps TRBD1 as D (6 bases). CDR1 is SGHNT, CDR2 YENEEA, per germline. The CDR3 is made up of 15 amino acids. V gave up 1 base and J gave up 3 bases, with 12 bases separating them. The CDR3: CASSLAEDSDYGYTF. The CDR3 DNA follows: TGTGCCAGCAGCTTAGCCGAGGACAGTGACTATGGCTACACCTTC. Filled out from reference TRBV11-3 and TRBJ1-2, the complete variable domain reads EAGVVQSPRYKIIEKKQPVAFWCNPISGHNTLYWYLQNLGQGPELLIRYENEEAVDDSQLPKDRFSAERLKGVDSTLKIQPAELGDSAVYLCASSLAEDSDYGYTFGSGTRLTVV.

This chain links TRBV19 with TRBJ2-2, with 7 nucleotides matching TRBD1. Losses at the gene ends were 1 base for V and 5 bases for J; bases not matched to a gene: 4. The CDR3 is made up of 15 amino acids. In germline, CDR1 is LNHDA, CDR2 SQIVND (reference sequence). The CDR3 DNA reads TGTGCCAGTAGTATAGTAGGGACAGCTACCGGGGAGCTGTTTTTT. Translated: CASSIVGTATGELFF.

This clone was seen a handful of times. The chain has TRBV18 and TRBJ2-2, with D unclear. Germline CDR1 is KGHSH and CDR2 is LQKENI. The length of the CDR3 is 13 residues. The V end lost 3 bases, the J end lost 0 bases, and 2 bases lay between the germline ends. The DNA of the CDR3 is TGTGCCAGCTCACCCGCGAACACCGGGGAGCTGTTTTTT. This translates into CASSPANTGELFF.

CDR3 nucleotide sequence: TGTGCCACCGTAGGGGGGCCCTATAGCAATCAGCCCCAGCATTTT. As protein: CATVGGPYSNQPQHF. The chain carries TRBV6-5 and TRBJ1-5, with D possibly being TRBD1 (6 bases). CDR1 is MNHEY, CDR2 SVGAGI, per germline. This CDR3 is built from 15 residues. V was shortened by 10 bases and J by 0 bases, with 16 bases between the two germline ends.

The chain couples TRBV19 to TRBJ2-5; 8 positions agree with TRBD2. CDR1 is LNHDA, CDR2 SQIVND, per germline (reference sequence). The CDR3 contains 15 residues. The V and J ends lost 9 bases and 5 bases, in that order; junction bases with no gene match: 14. CDR3 sequence reads: CASQAPGLGKETQYF. The CDR3 coding sequence is TGTGCCAGCCAGGCCCCGGGACTAGGAAAGGAGACCCAGTACTTC.

The chain uses TRBV19 and TRBJ2-2, with 9 bases lining up with TRBD1. V was pared by 2 bases and J by 3 bases, with 7 bases of the junction left unmatched. The germline CDR1 and CDR2 sequences are LNHDA and SQIVND (reference sequence). This CDR3 region has 17 residues. CDR3 residues: CASSINKGQGYTGELFF. CDR3 bases: TGTGCCAGTAGTATAAATAAGGGACAGGGCTACACCGGGGAGCTGTTTTTT.